A single sample gave rise to the 11 T cell receptor beta chains below, sequenced in a study of blood T cell repertoires in COVID-19. This table comes from immunoSEQ multiplex PCR, and its TCRdb copy is limited to in-frame clones, with some not included. The sample contains 310,000 or so clones, approximately 86% of which appear only once. The sequencing sample was made of peripheral blood. The receptors derive from a man aged 30 to 39 with COVID-19, enrolled during active disease.

The V and J genes are TRBV7-9 and TRBJ2-1; tentatively, D is TRBD1 (5 bases). V shed 4 bases and J shed 7 bases, with 14 bases lying between them. Looked up from germline, CDR1 is SEHNR and CDR2 is FQNEAQ (reference sequence). This CDR3 contains 14 residues. CDR3: CASSSLRSGNEQFF. CDR3 DNA: TGTGCCAGCAGCTCCCTTAGGTCAGGGAATGAGCAGTTCTTC.

This clone was detected a few times. The chain joins TRBV18 to TRBJ1-4, with TRBD1 matching 7 bases. The J segment lost 4 bases and the V segment lost 2 bases, leaving 4 bases of the junction unmatched. In germline, CDR1 is KGHSH, CDR2 LQKENI. The CDR3 covers 15 residues. The CDR3 nucleotides are TGTGCCAGCTCACCAGACAGGGTGGGTAATGAAAAACTGTTTTTT. This gives the protein CASSPDRVGNEKLFF. Variable domain in full (rest from reference TRBV18 and TRBJ1-4): NAGVMQNPRHLVRRRGQEARLRCSPMKGHSHVYWYRQLPEEGLKFMVYLQKENIIDESGMPKERFSAEFPKEGPSILRIQQVVRGDSAAYFCASSPDRVGNEKLFFGSGTQLSVL.

This chain joins TRBV7-9 and TRBJ1-2, with 8 bases matching TRBD1. Germline CDR1 SEHNR, CDR2 FQNEAQ (reference sequence). This CDR3 is 13 amino acids long. Trimming at V came to 5 bases and at J to 8 bases, leaving 7 bases not matched to a gene. This chain's CDR3 is CASSPDRVTGYTF. The CDR3 DNA sequence: TGTGCCAGCAGCCCGGACAGGGTAACGGGCTACACCTTC. The full variable domain, its missing parts supplied by reference TRBV7-9 and TRBJ1-2, is DTGVSQNPRHKITKRGQNVTFRCDPISEHNRLYWYRQTLGQGPEFLTYFQNEAQLEKSRLLSDRFSAERPKGSFSTLEIQRTEQGDSAMYLCASSPDRVTGYTFGSGTRLTVV.

The rearrangement uses TRBV9 and TRBJ2-2; possibly TRBD1 for D (6 bases). CDR1 is SGDLS and CDR2 is YYNGEE in the germline V gene. Trimming removed 6 bases from V and 6 bases from J, with 12 bases in between. The CDR3 length is 13 residues. The CDR3 region is CASNRGSAGELFF. CDR3 bases: TGTGCCAGCAATAGGGGGAGCGCCGGGGAGCTGTTTTTT.

This clone has more than one count but fewer than ten. The rearrangement uses TRBV18 and TRBJ1-1, with D possibly being TRBD1 (5 bases). Germline loops: CDR1 KGHSH, CDR2 LQKENI. The CDR3 is 13 amino acids. V was cut by 4 bases and J by 11 bases, with 17 bases left in between. The CDR3 bases are TGTGCCAGCTCACTAGGTCAGGGTGTTGGGGCTTTCTTT. This sequence encodes CASSLGQGVGAFF.

This chain joins TRBV10-3 and TRBJ2-4, with D possibly matching TRBD2 (5 bases). CDR1 and CDR2 (germline): ENHRY, SYGVKD. CDR3 length: 13 residues. Between the trimmed V and J ends, which lost 0 bases and 7 bases, there was a span of 7 bases. The CDR3 region has the DNA TGTGCCATCAGTGAGTCGGGAGAGAACATTCAGTACTTC. Protein: CAISESGENIQYF.

The chain joins TRBV6-5 to TRBJ2-2; possible D gene TRBD2, 5 bases. The CDR3 is made up of 15 amino acids. Deletions cut 6 bases from V and 0 bases from J, with 11 bases between. CDR1 MNHEY and CDR2 SVGAGI come from the germline V gene. In DNA form, the CDR3 reads TGTGCCAGCAGACGGGGTTCTACGAACACCGGGGAGCTGTTTTTT. Translated, it gives CASRRGSTNTGELFF.

This clone was counted a few times. The V gene is TRBV4-3, the J gene TRBJ2-3, with 14 bases aligning to TRBD2. This CDR3 is 18 amino acids long. Losses at the gene ends were 5 bases for V and 0 bases for J; bases not matched to a gene: 7. Germline V CDR1 and CDR2: LGHNA, YSLEER. The CDR3 protein is CASSSRLAGGLSTDTQYF. CDR3 sequence (DNA): TGCGCCAGCAGCTCGAGACTAGCGGGGGGGCTTAGCACAGATACGCAGTATTTT.

The chain combines TRBV12-3 or TRBV12-4 with TRBJ1-2; tentative D call: TRBD1 (6 bases). The CDR3 has 12 residues. V gave up 6 bases and J gave up 5 bases, with 10 bases separating them. This CDR3 reads CASSQTGYGYTF. CDR3 DNA: TGTGCCAGCAGCCAGACAGGTTATGGCTACACCTTC.

V usage is TRBV7-2 and J usage is TRBJ2-5, with D tentatively TRBD1 (5 bases). CDR3 length: 12 amino acids. The germline V gene has CDR1 SGHTA and CDR2 FQGNSA. The V end was cut by 1 base, the J end by 7 bases, with 7 bases between. The CDR3 is CASSLVQVTQYF. CDR3 bases: TGTGCCAGCAGCTTAGTACAGGTGACCCAGTACTTC.

The chain joins TRBV19 to TRBJ1-1, with D possibly being TRBD1 (5 bases). V shed 2 bases and J shed 0 bases, with 10 bases lying between them. Germline CDR1 is LNHDA and CDR2 is SQIVND (reference sequence). The length of the CDR3 is 15 residues. The CDR3 DNA is TGTGCCAGTAGTATAATCAGGGTGATGAACACTGAAGCTTTCTTT. It codes for CASSIIRVMNTEAFF. The full variable domain, rest sourced from reference TRBV19 and TRBJ1-1, is DGGITQSPKYLFRKEGQNVTLSCEQNLNHDAMYWYRQDPGQGLRLIYYSQIVNDFQKGDIAEGYSVSREKKESFPLTVTSAQKNPTAFYLCASSIIRVMNTEAFFGQGTRLTVV.